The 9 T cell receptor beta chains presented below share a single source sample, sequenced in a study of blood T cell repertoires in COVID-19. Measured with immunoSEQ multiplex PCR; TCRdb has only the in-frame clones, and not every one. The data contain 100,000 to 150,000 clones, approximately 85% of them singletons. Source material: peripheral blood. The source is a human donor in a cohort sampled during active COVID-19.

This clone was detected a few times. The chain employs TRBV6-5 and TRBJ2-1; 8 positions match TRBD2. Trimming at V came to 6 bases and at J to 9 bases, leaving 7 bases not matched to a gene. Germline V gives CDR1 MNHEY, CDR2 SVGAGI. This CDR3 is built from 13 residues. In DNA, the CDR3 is TGTGCCAGCAGGGGGACTAGTCGTGTTGAGCAGTTCTTC. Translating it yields CASRGTSRVEQFF.

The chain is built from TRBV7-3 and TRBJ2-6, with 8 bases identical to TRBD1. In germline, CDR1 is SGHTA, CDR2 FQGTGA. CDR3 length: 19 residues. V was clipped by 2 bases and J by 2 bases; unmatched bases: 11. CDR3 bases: TGTGCCAGCAGCTTAGTGCCTAAAGACAGGGGAACTGGGGCCAACGTCCTGACTTTC. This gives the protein CASSLVPKDRGTGANVLTF. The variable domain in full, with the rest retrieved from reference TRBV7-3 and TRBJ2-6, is GAGVSQTPSNKVTEKGKYVELRCDPISGHTALYWYRQSLGQGPEFLIYFQGTGAADDSGLPNDRFFAVRPEGSVSTLKIQRTERGDSAVYLCASSLVPKDRGTGANVLTFGAGSRLTVL.

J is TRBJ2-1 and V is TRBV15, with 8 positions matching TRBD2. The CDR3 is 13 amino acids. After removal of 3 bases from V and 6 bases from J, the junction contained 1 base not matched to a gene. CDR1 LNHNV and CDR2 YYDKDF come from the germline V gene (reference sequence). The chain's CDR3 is CATSRREVNEQFF. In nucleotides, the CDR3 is TGTGCCACCAGCAGGCGGGAGGTCAATGAGCAGTTCTTC.

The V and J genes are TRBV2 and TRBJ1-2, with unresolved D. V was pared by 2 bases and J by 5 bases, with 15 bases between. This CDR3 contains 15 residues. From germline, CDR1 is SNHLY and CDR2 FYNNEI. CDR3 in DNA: TGTGCCAGCAGTGAACGCCGAAGTGAACTATATGGCTACACCTTC. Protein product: CASSERRSELYGYTF.

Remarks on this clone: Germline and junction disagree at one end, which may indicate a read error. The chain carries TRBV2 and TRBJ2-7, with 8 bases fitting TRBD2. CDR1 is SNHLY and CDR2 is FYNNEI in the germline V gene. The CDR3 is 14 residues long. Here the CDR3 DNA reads TGTGCCAGCACTGAAGAACTAGCGGATTACGAGCAGTACTTC. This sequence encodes CASTEELADYEQYF.

The CDR3 loop reads CASSIARGANQPQHF. As DNA, the CDR3 is TGTGCCAGTAGTATAGCCAGGGGCGCAAATCAGCCCCAGCATTTT. V is TRBV19 and J is TRBJ1-5, with D maybe TRBD1 (6 bases). This CDR3 is 15 amino acids long. Trimming cost V 1 base and J 4 bases, with 11 bases left between them. Germline loops: CDR1 LNHDA, CDR2 SQIVND (reference sequence).

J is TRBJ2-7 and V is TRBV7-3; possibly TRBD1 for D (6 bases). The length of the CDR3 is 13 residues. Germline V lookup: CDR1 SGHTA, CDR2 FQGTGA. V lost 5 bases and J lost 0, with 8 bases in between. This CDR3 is CASSAGDSYEQYF. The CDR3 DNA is TGTGCCAGCAGCGCAGGGGACTCCTACGAGCAGTACTTC.

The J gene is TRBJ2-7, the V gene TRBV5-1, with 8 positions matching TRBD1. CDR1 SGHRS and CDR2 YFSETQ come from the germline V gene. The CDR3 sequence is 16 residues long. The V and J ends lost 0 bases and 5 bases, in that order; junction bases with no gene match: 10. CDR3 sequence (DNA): TGCGCCAGCAGCTTGGGCCCGGCCGGACAGGGACACGAGCAGTACTTC. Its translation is CASSLGPAGQGHEQYF. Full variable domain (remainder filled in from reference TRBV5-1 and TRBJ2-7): KAGVTQTPRYLIKTRGQQVTLSCSPISGHRSVSWYQQTPGQGLQFLFEYFSETQRNKGNFPGRFSGRQFSNSRSEMNVSTLELGDSALYLCASSLGPAGQGHEQYFGPGTRLTVT.

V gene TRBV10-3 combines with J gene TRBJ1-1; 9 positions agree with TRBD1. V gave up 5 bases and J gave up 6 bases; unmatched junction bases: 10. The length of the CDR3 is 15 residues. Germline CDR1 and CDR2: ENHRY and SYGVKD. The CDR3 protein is CAISRTGVPSSEAFF. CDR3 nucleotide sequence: TGTGCCATCAGTAGGACAGGGGTGCCCTCGTCTGAAGCTTTCTTT.